The 11 T cell receptor beta chains below all came from one sample that was sequenced in a study of T cells in Graves' hyperthyroidism and ophthalmopathy. Amplified TCR beta CDR3 regions came from RNA transcripts. A set of HTBI primers served as the primers for a first-round RT-PCR of the TCR CDR3. One entry per CDR3 protein results from TCRdb running MiXCR on the multiplex PCR reads. The table includes a few hundred thousand distinct CDR3 sequences, roughly 13% detected once. The sequencing input was blood. These receptor sequences come from a woman between 18 and 29 years old with Graves' hyperthyroidism.

This clonotype appeared once. A single base separates this from a much larger clone, so it may be a read error. V is TRBV3-1 and J is TRBJ1-5, with D unclear. CDR1 is LGHDT, CDR2 YNNKEL, per germline (reference sequence). The CDR3 covers 12 residues. With 8 bases removed from V and 2 bases from J, the gap between germline ends came to 7 bases. CDR3 in DNA: TGTGCCAGCCCGAGGGGCAATCAGCCCCAGCATTTT. Translating it yields CASPRGNQPQHF. Complete variable domain (other parts from reference TRBV3-1 and TRBJ1-5): DTAVSQTPKYLVTQMGNDKSIKCEQNLGHDTMYWYKQDSKKFLKIMFSYNNKELIINETVPNRFSPKSPDKAHLNLHINSLELGDSAVYFCASPRGNQPQHFGDGTRLSIL.

This clonotype was detected ten times or more. This chain links TRBV12-3 or TRBV12-4 with TRBJ2-3; TRBD2 might be the D (6 bases). V dropped 3 bases and J dropped 0 bases, with 16 bases sitting between them. This CDR3 is built from 17 residues. CDR3 DNA sequence: TGTGCCAGCAGTTTTGGTCTTTCAGGGACTAGCACAGATACGCAGTATTTT. It specifies CASSFGLSGTSTDTQYF.

This clonotype is deemed medium-sized (0.01 to 0.1%). This chain joins TRBV7-9 and TRBJ1-5; D ambiguous. The CDR3 length is 13 residues. Looked up from germline, CDR1 is SEHNR and CDR2 is FQNEAQ (reference sequence). V was clipped by 5 bases and J by 4 bases, with 9 bases between them. In nucleotides, the CDR3 is TGTGCCAGCAGCGCATCGGGTAATCAGCCCCAGCATTTT. Translating gives CASSASGNQPQHF.

The chain uses TRBV12-3 or TRBV12-4 and TRBJ1-1; D call uncertain. V lost 2 bases, J lost 10 bases, and 11 bases lay in between. The CDR3 extends over 12 amino acids. CDR3 sequence: CASSLPPRGAFF. In nucleotides, the CDR3 is TGTGCCAGCAGTTTACCTCCGAGAGGAGCTTTCTTT.

This clonotype has at least ten counts. CDR3 loop: CASRTTASGNTIYF. The CDR3 bases are TGTGCCAGCAGGACAACAGCAAGTGGAAACACCATATATTTT. The chain recombines TRBV6-1 with TRBJ1-3; no clear D. The CDR3 sequence is 14 residues long. The germline V and J ends were trimmed by 6 bases and 3 bases, with 12 bases remaining between them. Germline values: CDR1 MNHNS, CDR2 SASEGT.

In its sample, this clonotype was seen many times. This chain connects TRBV12-3 or TRBV12-4 to TRBJ2-3, with a possible D match to TRBD1 (6 bases). The CDR3 spans 14 residues. V lost 4 bases, J lost 0 bases, and 8 bases lay in between. CDR3 bases: TGTGCCAGCAGTTCCGGGACAAGCACAGATACGCAGTATTTT. It yields the protein CASSSGTSTDTQYF.

This clonotype has a count of ten or more. V and J are TRBV10-3 and TRBJ1-2; 10 nucleotides match TRBD1. The CDR3 loop spans 12 amino acids. After removal of 10 bases from V and 8 bases from J, the junction contained 7 bases not matched to a gene. Germline V gene lookup returns CDR1 ENHRY and CDR2 SYGVKD. CDR3 loop: CATTGTGEGYTF. The DNA for the CDR3 is TGTGCCACCACAGGGACAGGGGAAGGCTACACCTTC.

Ten or more counts support this clonotype. V usage is TRBV3-1 and J usage is TRBJ2-7; no clear D. Looked up from germline, CDR1 is LGHDT and CDR2 is YNNKEL (reference sequence). The CDR3 length is 12 residues. Deletions cut 5 bases from V and 0 bases from J, with 5 bases between. The CDR3 loop reads CASSETSYEQYF. Written as DNA, the CDR3 is TGTGCCAGCAGCGAGACCTCCTACGAGCAGTACTTC.

This clonotype was recorded at least ten times. The chain joins TRBV24-1 to TRBJ2-7; TRBD1 aligns across 9 bases. The CDR3 length is 15 residues. Germline V gene data show CDR1 as KGHDR and CDR2 as SFDVKD. V was clipped by 2 bases and J by 4 bases; unmatched bases: 5. DNA for the CDR3: TGTGCCACCAGTGATTCCGGACAGGGGATTTACGAGCAGTACTTC. It specifies CATSDSGQGIYEQYF.

The table lists this clonotype with many counts. This sequence joins TRBV20-1 and TRBJ2-1; D is perhaps TRBD2 (5 bases). The CDR3 has 16 residues. Germline V gives CDR1 DFQATT, CDR2 SNEGSKA (reference sequence). The V end lost 5 bases, the J end lost 3 bases, and 20 bases lay between the germline ends. The CDR3 DNA reads as TGCAGTGCTCCCCCCTACATTGGGAGCTACTACAATGAGCAGTTCTTC. Its translation: CSAPPYIGSYYNEQFF.

This clonotype occurred many times. The genes are TRBV5-1 and TRBJ2-7, with D hard to call. V gave up 3 bases and J gave up 5 bases, with 6 bases separating them. The CDR3 is 11 amino acids. CDR1 and CDR2 (germline): SGHRS, YFSETQ. CDR3 amino acids: CASSSRNEQYF. The CDR3 DNA follows: TGCGCCAGCAGCTCCAGGAACGAGCAGTACTTC.